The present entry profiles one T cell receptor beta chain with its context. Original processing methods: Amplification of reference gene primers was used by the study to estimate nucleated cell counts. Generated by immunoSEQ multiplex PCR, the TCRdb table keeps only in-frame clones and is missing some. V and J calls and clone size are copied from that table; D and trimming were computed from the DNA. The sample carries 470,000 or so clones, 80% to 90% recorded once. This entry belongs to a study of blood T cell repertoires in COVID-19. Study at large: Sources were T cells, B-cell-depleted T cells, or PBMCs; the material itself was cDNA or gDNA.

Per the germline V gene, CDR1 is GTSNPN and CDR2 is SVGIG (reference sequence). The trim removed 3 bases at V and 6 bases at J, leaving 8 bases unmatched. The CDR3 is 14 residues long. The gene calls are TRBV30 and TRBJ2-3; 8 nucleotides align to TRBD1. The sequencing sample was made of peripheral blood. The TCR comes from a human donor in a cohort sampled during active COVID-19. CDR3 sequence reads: CAWRSRGLSDTQYF. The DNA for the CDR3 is TGTGCCTGGAGGAGCAGGGGGCTAAGCGATACGCAGTATTTT.